Presented here are 5 T cell receptor beta chains from one specimen sequenced in a study of shared clonotypes between healthy human individuals. Clones were read by immunoSEQ multiplex PCR, and TCRdb kept only the in-frame ones, dropping some. The sample records some 1.5 million clones, 95% to 99% being singletons. Material: naive CD4+ T cells sorted from blood. Subset defined: CD45RA+ positively selected. All receptors come from a man aged 30 to 45 in good health.

The gene calls are TRBV28 and TRBJ1-5, with 10 bases matching TRBD1. This CDR3 contains 17 residues. CDR1 MDHEN and CDR2 SYDVKM come from the germline V gene. The V and J ends lost 1 base and 2 bases, in that order; junction bases with no gene match: 5. DNA of the CDR3: TGTGCCAGCAGTTTATCTATCGGACAGGGGGGCAATCAGCCCCAGCATTTT. It encodes CASSLSIGQGGNQPQHF.

The chain links TRBV29-1 to TRBJ2-1; perhaps TRBD2 as D (6 bases). Germline V gene lookup returns CDR1 SQVTM and CDR2 ANQGSEA. The CDR3 covers 13 residues. Trimming shortened V by 8 bases and J by 8 bases, and 19 bases separated the two germline ends. In DNA form, the CDR3 reads TGCAGCTCCCGGGACTCCCTGTTGGATGAGCAGTTCTTC. Translating gives CSSRDSLLDEQFF.

The chain links TRBV7-2 to TRBJ2-3; D gene ambiguous. The CDR3 covers 15 residues. Germline lookup yields CDR1 SGHTA and CDR2 FQGNSA. With 1 base removed from V and 2 bases from J, the gap between germline ends came to 10 bases. The CDR3 region is CASSLVSGNTDTQYF. The CDR3 region has the DNA TGTGCCAGCAGCTTAGTTTCCGGAAACACAGATACGCAGTATTTT.

This chain connects TRBV18 to TRBJ2-2, with 8 bases that match TRBD2. V trimming: 0 bases; J trimming: 1 base; junction bases outside the gene matches: 10. The CDR3 runs to 19 residues. Per the germline V gene, CDR1 is KGHSH and CDR2 is LQKENI. The CDR3 spells CASSPPRRREGRNTGELFF. The CDR3 DNA sequence: TGTGCCAGCTCACCACCGAGGCGTCGGGAGGGAAGGAACACCGGGGAGCTGTTTTTT.

A word on this clone: Other DNA sequences in this sample translate to the same CDR3. This rearrangement joins TRBV5-1 to TRBJ1-1, with D perhaps matching TRBD1 (5 bases). The CDR3 spans 14 residues. V was pared by 2 bases and J by 2 bases, with 10 bases between. The germline gives CDR1 SGHRS, CDR2 YFSETQ. CDR3 region: CASSFQGGNTEAFF. The CDR3 region has the DNA TGCGCCAGCAGCTTCCAGGGAGGAAACACTGAAGCTTTCTTT. Supplemented by reference TRBV5-1 and TRBJ1-1, the full variable domain reads KAGVTQTPRYLIKTRGQQVTLSCSPISGHRSVSWYQQTPGQGLQFLFEYFSETQRNKGNFPGRFSGRQFSNSRSEMNVSTLELGDSALYLCASSFQGGNTEAFFGQGTRLTVV.